This TCR beta chain was profiled in a study of blood T cell repertoires in COVID-19. Looking at the study overall: Sites across the United States, Italy and Spain contributed samples from acute and convalescent COVID-19. PBMCs, B-cell-depleted T cells, or T cells provided the cDNA or gDNA that made up the material.

Authors' analysis steps: Nucleated cell number was recorded as an estimate derived from reference gene primer amplification. The protocol was immunoSEQ multiplex PCR, while the TCRdb copy is restricted to in-frame clones and leaves out a portion. The V and J calls and clone size are taken from that table; D and trimming were inferred from the DNA. The sample has under 200,000 clones; roughly 85% are singletons. Germline CDR1 reads SGHVS; CDR2 reads FNYEAQ. The CDR3 runs to 15 residues. The V end lost 4 bases, the J end lost 2 bases, and 14 bases lay between the germline ends. The J gene is TRBJ1-2, the V gene TRBV7-6, with a weak D call TRBD1 (5 bases). The clonotype was recovered from a woman in her 30s with acute or convalescent COVID-19. Sequencing input: peripheral blood. CDR3: CASSSDPGANYGYTF. CDR3 coding DNA: TGTGCCAGCAGCTCAGACCCTGGGGCAAACTATGGCTACACCTTC.